This TCR beta chain is from a study of blood T cell repertoires in COVID-19. Study as a whole: Whether acute or convalescent, the COVID-19 samples came from the United States, Italy and Spain. T cells, B-cell-depleted T cells, or PBMCs supplied cDNA or gDNA.

This CDR3 region has 12 residues. Germline CDR1 and CDR2: SGHRS and YFSETQ. Trimming removed 3 bases from V and 4 bases from J, with 8 bases in between. The method was immunoSEQ multiplex PCR; TCRdb's version includes in-frame clones alone and lacks a portion of them. The sample comprises 150,000 to 200,000 clones, around 87% of which are singletons, and 7% rests with the top ten. The J gene is TRBJ2-7, the V gene TRBV5-1, with a weak D call TRBD1 (6 bases). The sample consisted of peripheral blood. This clonotype was sampled from a woman of 80 years or more in a cohort sampled during active or convalescent COVID-19. CDR3: CASSYGQYEQYF. CDR3 in DNA: TGCGCCAGCAGCTACGGACAGTACGAGCAGTACTTC.